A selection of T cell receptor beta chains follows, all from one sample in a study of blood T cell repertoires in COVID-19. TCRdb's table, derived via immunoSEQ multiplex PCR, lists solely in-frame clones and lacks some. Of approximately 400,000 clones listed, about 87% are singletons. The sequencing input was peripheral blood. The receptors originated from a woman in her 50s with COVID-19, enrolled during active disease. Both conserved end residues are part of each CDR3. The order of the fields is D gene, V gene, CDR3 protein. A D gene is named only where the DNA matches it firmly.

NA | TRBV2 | CASSDEGVTGELFF
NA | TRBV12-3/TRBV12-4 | CASSLPGVQAAFF
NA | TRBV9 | CASSVDGARVTTKNIQYF
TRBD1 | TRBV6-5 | CASSPGGPSNEQFF
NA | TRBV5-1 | CASSLGQSTEAFF
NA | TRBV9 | CASSGRREEITDTQYF
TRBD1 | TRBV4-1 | CASSRTGNGANVLTF
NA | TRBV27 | CASSLTTVQPQHF
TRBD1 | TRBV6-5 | CASALTGWDSPLHF
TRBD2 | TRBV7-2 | CASSFTGGSNEQYF
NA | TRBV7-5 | CASSPREDSGYTF
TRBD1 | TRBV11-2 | CASSATGTGSYEQYF
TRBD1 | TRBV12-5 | CASGLVLGGQAQPQHF
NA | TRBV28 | CASSAPGHGYTF
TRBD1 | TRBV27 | CATTGPGGETQYF
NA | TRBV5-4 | CASSSLGGSNVPDTQYF
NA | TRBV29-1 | CSVEGVRTVNYNEQFF
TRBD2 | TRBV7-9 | CASGRGSSYNEQFF
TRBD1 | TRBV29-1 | CSVGSRTGVGTEAFF
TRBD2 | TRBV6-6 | CASSYHLAGADTQYF
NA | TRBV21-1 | CVALQGVNEQYF
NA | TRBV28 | CASSRGGAVNEKLFF
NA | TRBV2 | CASSEFPYTYYRDRGYGYTF
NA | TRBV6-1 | CASSDGGRGYEQYF
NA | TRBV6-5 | CASSFLGNQPQHF
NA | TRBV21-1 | CASTLQQNTEAFF
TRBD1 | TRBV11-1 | CASSLAFSGTGGSYEQYF
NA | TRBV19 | CATSVGGYGYTF
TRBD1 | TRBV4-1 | CASSQDGTGMGTEAFF
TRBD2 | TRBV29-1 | CSVEDWGLENPSYNEQFF
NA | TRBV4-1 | CASSQEQVGRKLFF
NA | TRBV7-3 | CASSPFRGSTEAFF
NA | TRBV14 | CASSQVAGQRGEKLFF
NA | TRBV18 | CASSPPRTREQGNNEQFF
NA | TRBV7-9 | CASSLNSYEQYF
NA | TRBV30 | CASRIPPGQPNTEAFF
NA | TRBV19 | CASSISGSGTDTQYF
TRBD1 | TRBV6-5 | CASISQGIAYEQYF
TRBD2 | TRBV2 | CASSAQVSGGDETQYF
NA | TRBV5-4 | CASSFLITSNEQFF
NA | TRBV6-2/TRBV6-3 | CASSPQGPTGELFF
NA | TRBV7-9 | CASSLDGVSGLRYGYTF
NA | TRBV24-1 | CATSGQSSYEQYF
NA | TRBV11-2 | CASSEKSGSLNTEAFF
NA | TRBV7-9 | CASRPGQGRSPLHF
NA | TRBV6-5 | CASSYGGGAQETQYF
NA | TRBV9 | CASSPVGGNTEAFF
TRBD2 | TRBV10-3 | CAIGTSGAQETQYF
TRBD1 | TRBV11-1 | CASSSGQGYTEAFF
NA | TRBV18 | CASSPGSLVSGANVLTF
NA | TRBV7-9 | CASSLSQGNYGYTF
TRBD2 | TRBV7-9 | CASSFFRTSGGAPDTQYF
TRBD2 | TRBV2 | CASTVLAGALSPNEQFF
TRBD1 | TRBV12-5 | CASGPGQITDTQYF